These T cell receptor beta chains were read from a single sample in a study of identifying expanded T cells in peripheral blood. TCRdb keeps only in-frame clones here, not all; method: immunoSEQ multiplex PCR. The sample contains some 80,000 clones, 80% to 90% of which appear only once. Input material: blood. The receptors shown here come from a person aged 18 to 75 in good health. The CDR3 runs from the conserved cysteine through the conserved F or W. The D gene is left open where the match is weak. The size of a clone is reported for some rows only, either as once, few or many, or as a class for expanded clones.

v_call,clone_size,cdr3_length,j_call,d_call,cdr3_aa,cdr3_nt
TRBV27,-,13,TRBJ2-3,-,CASSYRASGTQYF,TGTGCCAGCAGTTATCGGGCGTCGGGTACGCAGTATTTT
TRBV19,-,14,TRBJ1-2,TRBD1,CASSITTGTYGYTF,TGTGCCAGTAGTATTACGACAGGGACCTATGGCTACACCTTC
TRBV6-4,-,14,TRBJ1-2,-,CASSDMEGSGGYTF,TGTGCCAGCAGTGACATGGAGGGGAGCGGTGGCTACACCTTC
TRBV30,-,17,TRBJ1-1,-,CAWSVLIVAGMNTEAFF,TGTGCCTGGAGTGTACTAATAGTGGCAGGGATGAACACTGAAGCTTTCTTT
TRBV19,-,16,TRBJ2-1,TRBD1,CASIGSGTEVYNEQFF,TGTGCCAGTATAGGCTCCGGGACAGAAGTCTACAATGAGCAGTTCTTC
TRBV7-9,once,15,TRBJ2-7,-,CASSLAGQGTYEQYF,TGTGCCAGCAGCCTGGCTGGGCAGGGCACCTACGAGCAGTACTTC
TRBV6-1,-,18,TRBJ1-5,TRBD1,CASSARLTGGLSNQPQHF,TGTGCCAGCAGTGCAAGACTAACAGGGGGCTTGAGCAATCAGCCCCAGCATTTT
TRBV18,-,15,TRBJ2-7,TRBD2,CASSPSPGGIYEQYF,TGTGCCAGCTCACCTTCTCCGGGAGGGATCTACGAGCAGTACTTC
TRBV7-6,-,15,TRBJ2-2,-,CASSLSGTNTGELFF,TGTGCCAGCAGCTTATCGGGGACAAACACCGGGGAGCTGTTTTTT
TRBV4-3,-,17,TRBJ2-3,TRBD2,CASSPWTSGRAIDTQYF,TGCGCCAGCAGCCCCTGGACTAGCGGGAGGGCCATAGATACGCAGTATTTT
TRBV7-8,-,17,TRBJ2-5,TRBD2,CASSLARIAGPGETQYF,TGTGCCAGCAGCTTAGCTAGGATAGCGGGGCCGGGGGAGACCCAGTACTTC
TRBV14,-,16,TRBJ1-1,-,CASSPGGPRMNTEAFF,TGTGCCAGCAGTCCGGGCGGACCTAGAATGAACACTGAAGCTTTCTTT
TRBV19,few,15,TRBJ1-5,-,CASRVTGYGHQPQHF,TGTGCCAGTAGAGTCACAGGGTATGGTCATCAGCCCCAGCATTTT
TRBV7-7,-,18,TRBJ1-1,TRBD1,CASSLGGTGVGMNTEAFF,TGTGCCAGCAGCTTAGGAGGGACAGGAGTAGGCATGAACACTGAAGCTTTCTTT
TRBV11-2,-,14,TRBJ1-2,TRBD1,CASSPGQGAIGYTF,TGTGCCAGCAGCCCGGGACAGGGGGCAATTGGCTACACCTTC
TRBV9,-,15,TRBJ1-1,TRBD1,CASSPQGQLNTEAFF,TGTGCCAGCAGCCCCCAGGGACAGTTAAACACTGAAGCTTTCTTT
TRBV6-1,-,15,TRBJ1-6,TRBD1,CASSSGQGRGSPLHF,TGTGCCAGCAGTTCGGGACAGGGGAGAGGGTCACCCCTCCACTTT
TRBV4-1,-,15,TRBJ1-1,-,CASSQETGRRTEAFF,TGCGCCAGCAGCCAAGAGACAGGTAGAAGGACTGAAGCTTTCTTT
TRBV7-9,-,14,TRBJ1-1,-,CASSLLSGNTEAFF,TGTGCCAGCAGCTTGCTCAGTGGGAACACTGAAGCTTTCTTT
TRBV27,-,14,TRBJ2-7,TRBD1,CASSLGTVSYEQYF,TGTGCCAGCAGTTTGGGGACAGTGTCCTACGAGCAGTACTTC
TRBV7-6,-,14,TRBJ2-1,TRBD2,CASSGAGNYNEQFF,TGTGCCAGCAGTGGAGCGGGAAACTACAATGAGCAGTTCTTC
TRBV4-2,few,14,TRBJ1-4,-,CASSQEGTNEKLFF,TGTGCCAGCAGCCAAGAGGGCACTAATGAAAAACTGTTTTTT
TRBV6-5,-,14,TRBJ1-1,-,CASKRVGPNTEAFF,TGTGCCAGCAAACGGGTTGGCCCTAACACTGAAGCTTTCTTT
TRBV6-5,-,15,TRBJ1-2,TRBD1,CASSSTGIPNYGYTF,TGTGCCAGCAGCTCGACAGGGATACCTAACTATGGCTACACCTTC
TRBV11-2,-,19,TRBJ2-3,TRBD2,CASSLKVLAGGQSADTQYF,TGTGCCAGCAGCTTAAAAGTCCTAGCGGGGGGGCAAAGCGCAGATACGCAGTATTTT
TRBV19,-,11,TRBJ2-3,-,CASLSGDTQYF,TGTGCCAGTCTATCGGGAGATACGCAGTATTTT
TRBV21-1,-,14,TRBJ1-4,-,CASSKSQENEKLFF,TGTGCCAGCAGCAAAAGTCAGGAGAATGAAAAACTGTTTTTT
TRBV7-3,-,15,TRBJ2-7,-,CASSLRSGSSYEQYF,TGTGCCAGCAGCCTACGATCGGGGAGCTCCTACGAGCAGTACTTC
TRBV10-3,-,14,TRBJ1-1,-,CAISEWGGNTEAFF,TGTGCCATCAGTGAGTGGGGAGGGAACACTGAAGCTTTCTTT
TRBV19,-,11,TRBJ2-7,-,CASSGAGEQYF,TGTGCCAGTAGCGGGGCGGGAGAGCAGTACTTC
TRBV5-1,-,16,TRBJ2-1,-,CASSSPGAGPYNEQFF,TGCGCCAGCAGCTCCCCCGGGGCGGGCCCCTACAATGAGCAGTTCTTC
TRBV9,-,15,TRBJ2-3,-,CASSVMTAGTDTQYF,TGTGCCAGCAGCGTAATGACAGCGGGCACAGATACGCAGTATTTT
TRBV5-1,few,15,TRBJ2-2,TRBD1,CASSVGQGGTGELFF,TGCGCCAGCAGCGTTGGACAGGGTGGCACCGGGGAGCTGTTTTTT
TRBV4-1,once,20,TRBJ1-4,TRBD1,CASSLPGMDGQGALNEKLFF,TGCGCCAGCAGCCTTCCTGGGATGGACGGACAGGGGGCCCTTAATGAAAAACTGTTTTTT
TRBV5-5,-,14,TRBJ1-1,-,CASSPGMMNTEAFF,TGTGCCAGCAGTCCCGGGATGATGAACACTGAAGCTTTCTTT
TRBV27,few,19,TRBJ1-5,-,CASSRVQTTGRISNQPQHF,TGTGCCAGCAGTCGCGTTCAAACCACGGGTAGAATTAGCAATCAGCCCCAGCATTTT
TRBV4-1,once,15,TRBJ2-1,-,CASTSEGGSYNEQFF,TGCGCCAGCACCAGCGAGGGGGGGTCCTACAATGAGCAGTTCTTC
TRBV11-3,-,13,TRBJ1-1,-,CASSLRGEAEAFF,TGTGCCAGCAGCCTTCGGGGGGAGGCTGAAGCTTTCTTT
TRBV5-5,-,15,TRBJ2-7,TRBD2,CASSLLASGSYEQYF,TGTGCCAGCAGCTTACTGGCTAGCGGGTCCTACGAGCAGTACTTC
TRBV7-2,-,15,TRBJ1-2,-,CASSLGTGNNYGYTF,TGTGCCAGCAGCTTAGGGACGGGAAATAACTATGGCTACACCTTC
TRBV5-4,-,15,TRBJ2-7,-,CASSLTRQATGEQYF,TGTGCCAGCAGCTTAACAAGACAGGCCACCGGGGAGCAGTACTTC
TRBV30,-,13,TRBJ1-1,-,CAAESQPNTEAFF,TGTGCCGCGGAAAGTCAGCCGAACACTGAAGCTTTCTTT
TRBV18,once,14,TRBJ1-2,-,CASSPPSVNYGYTF,TGTGCCAGCTCACCACCATCAGTTAACTATGGCTACACCTTC
TRBV18,-,15,TRBJ2-1,TRBD2,CASSRRGTTYNEQFF,TGTGCCAGCTCACGGCGGGGGACGACCTACAATGAGCAGTTCTTC
TRBV19,-,15,TRBJ2-3,-,CASSGSGTPRDTQYF,TGTGCCAGTAGTGGATCCGGGACTCCCCGGGATACGCAGTATTTT
TRBV9,-,15,TRBJ1-2,TRBD1,CASSGGQGQTKGYTF,TGTGCCAGCAGCGGGGGACAGGGGCAAACCAAAGGCTACACCTTC
TRBV29-1,few,13,TRBJ2-1,TRBD1,CSVEGTGFNEQFF,TGCAGCGTTGAAGGGACAGGGTTCAATGAGCAGTTCTTC
TRBV30,-,12,TRBJ1-1,-,CAWSRVNTEAFF,TGTGCCTGGAGTAGGGTGAACACTGAAGCTTTCTTT
TRBV9,-,15,TRBJ1-2,-,CASSVDTRSVYGYTF,TGTGCCAGCAGCGTAGATACCCGAAGCGTCTATGGCTACACCTTC
TRBV4-1,few,16,TRBJ1-2,-,CASSLRAEKTNYGYTF,TGCGCCAGCAGCCTTCGGGCAGAAAAAACTAACTATGGCTACACCTTC
TRBV6-5,-,15,TRBJ1-1,TRBD1,CASNRGRGPDTEAFF,TGTGCCAGCAACAGGGGACGTGGGCCGGACACTGAAGCTTTCTTT
TRBV19,-,16,TRBJ2-2,TRBD1,CASTPRTGGIVGELFF,TGTGCCAGTACCCCGAGGACAGGGGGTATAGTCGGGGAGCTGTTTTTT
TRBV2,-,14,TRBJ2-3,-,CASSESGLTDTQYF,TGTGCCAGCAGTGAATCGGGGCTCACAGATACGCAGTATTTT
TRBV5-4,-,14,TRBJ2-2,-,CASSSQRRGGELFF,TGTGCCAGCAGCTCCCAACGTAGGGGGGGGGAGCTGTTTTTT
TRBV15,-,15,TRBJ2-2,-,CATSRDIAPGGELFF,TGTGCCACCAGCAGAGATATAGCTCCAGGCGGGGAGCTGTTTTTT